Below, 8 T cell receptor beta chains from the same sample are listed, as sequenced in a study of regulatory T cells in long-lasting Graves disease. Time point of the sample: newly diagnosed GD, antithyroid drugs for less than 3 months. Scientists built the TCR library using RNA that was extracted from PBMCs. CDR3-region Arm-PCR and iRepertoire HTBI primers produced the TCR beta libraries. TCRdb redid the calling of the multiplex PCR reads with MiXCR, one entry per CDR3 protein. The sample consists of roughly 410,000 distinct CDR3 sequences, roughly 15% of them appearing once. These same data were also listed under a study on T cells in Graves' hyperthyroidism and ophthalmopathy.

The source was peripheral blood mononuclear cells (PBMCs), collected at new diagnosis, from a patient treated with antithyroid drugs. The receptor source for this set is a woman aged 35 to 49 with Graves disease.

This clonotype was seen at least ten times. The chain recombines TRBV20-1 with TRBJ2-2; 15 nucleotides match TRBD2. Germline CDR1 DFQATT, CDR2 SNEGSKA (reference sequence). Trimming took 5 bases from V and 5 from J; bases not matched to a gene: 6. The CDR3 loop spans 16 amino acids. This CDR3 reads CSALGTSGRLTGELFF. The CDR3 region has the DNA TGCAGTGCTTTAGGGACTAGCGGGAGGTTAACCGGGGAGCTGTTTTTT.

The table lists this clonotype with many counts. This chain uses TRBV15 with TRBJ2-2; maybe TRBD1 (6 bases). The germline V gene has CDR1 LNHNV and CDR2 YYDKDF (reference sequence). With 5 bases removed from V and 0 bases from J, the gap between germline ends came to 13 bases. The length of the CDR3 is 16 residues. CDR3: CATSVLGTTNTGELFF. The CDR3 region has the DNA TGTGCCACCAGCGTACTCGGGACAACGAACACCGGGGAGCTGTTTTTT.

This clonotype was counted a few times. This CDR3 reads CSVREAGGLNNEQFF. CDR3 coding DNA: TGCAGCGTCCGGGAAGCGGGAGGGCTGAACAATGAGCAGTTCTTC. J is TRBJ2-1 and V is TRBV20-1; the match to TRBD2 covers 10 bases. Germline loops: CDR1 DFQATT, CDR2 SNEGSKA (reference sequence). The CDR3 length is 15 residues.

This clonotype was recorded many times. CDR3 residues: CASSPWGQGTNTEAFF. The CDR3 region has the DNA TGTGCCAGCTCCCCCTGGGGGCAGGGAACTAACACTGAAGCTTTCTTT. The rearrangement uses TRBV18 and TRBJ1-1, with a tentative D call TRBD1 (6 bases). There are 16 residues in the CDR3. Trimming pared 6 bases from V and 2 bases from J, leaving 19 bases between. CDR1 KGHSH and CDR2 LQKENI come from the germline V gene.

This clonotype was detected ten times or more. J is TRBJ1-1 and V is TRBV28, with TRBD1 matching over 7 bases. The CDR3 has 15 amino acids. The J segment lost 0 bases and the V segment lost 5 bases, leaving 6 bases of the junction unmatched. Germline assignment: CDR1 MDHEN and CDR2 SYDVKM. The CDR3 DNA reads TGTGCCAGCAGTCCCCAGACAGGGTTGAACACTGAAGCTTTCTTT. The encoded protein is CASSPQTGLNTEAFF.

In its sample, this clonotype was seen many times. CDR3 protein: CASTGQGRTDTQYF. The CDR3, as DNA: TGTGCCAGCACCGGACAGGGCCGCACAGATACGCAGTATTTT. The V and J genes are TRBV6-2 or TRBV6-3 and TRBJ2-3, with TRBD1 matching over 8 bases. The CDR3 is 14 residues long. V dropped 7 bases and J dropped 1; count of bases not matched to a gene: 4. The germline CDR1 and CDR2 sequences are MNHEY and SVGEGT.

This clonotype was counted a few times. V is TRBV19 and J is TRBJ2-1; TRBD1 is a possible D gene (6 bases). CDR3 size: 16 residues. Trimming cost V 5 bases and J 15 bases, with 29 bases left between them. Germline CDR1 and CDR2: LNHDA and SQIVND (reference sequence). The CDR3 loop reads CASSPEGGSERGKRFF. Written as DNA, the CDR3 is TGTGCCAGTAGTCCCGAAGGGGGAAGTGAGCGTGGGAAACGGTTCTTC.

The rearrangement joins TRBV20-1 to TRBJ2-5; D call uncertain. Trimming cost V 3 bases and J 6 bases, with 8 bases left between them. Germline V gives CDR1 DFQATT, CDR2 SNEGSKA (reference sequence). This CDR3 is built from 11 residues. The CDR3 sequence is CSAREIQTQYF. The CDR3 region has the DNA TGCAGTGCTAGGGAGATTCAGACCCAGTACTTC.